Ten or more counts support the clone carrying this TCR beta chain. The target antigen is unknown. Only newly diagnosed hyperthyroidism patients aged 18 to 65, with under 2 months' duration, were enrolled. Clinical symptoms, serum thyroxine, TRAb, thyroid ultrasound and orbital computed tomography formed the basis of diagnosis. These data come from a study of Graves' ophthalmopathy and Graves' hyperthyroidism. With 5 bases removed from V and 0 bases from J, the gap between germline ends came to 14 bases. This CDR3 is 14 amino acids long. CDR1 and CDR2 (germline): DFQATT, SNEGSKA (reference sequence). Transcripts of RNA were the source for amplifying TCR beta CDR3 regions. RT-PCR was first run with HTBI primers, then multiplex PCR in a second round. TCRdb independently ran MiXCR on the multiplex PCR reads; one entry per CDR3 protein. The sample comprises over a million distinct CDR3 sequences, approximately 35% of which are singletons, and 11% rests with the top ten.

Findings and caveats of the study: Researchers report that a 13-signature model separated ophthalmopathy from stable hyperthyroidism, posting less than 90% sensitivity and roughly 83% specificity. Blood was where most expanded thyroid clonotypes above 0.001 frequency also turned up.

The sequenced sample was peripheral blood or thyroid tissue (not recorded which). This TCR derives from an adult man with Graves' hyperthyroidism. V is TRBV20-1 and J is TRBJ2-7; D ambiguous. As DNA, the CDR3 is TGCAGTGCTGGTCTGGGCGGTAGCTCCTACGAGCAGTACTTC. It is translated as CSAGLGGSSYEQYF.